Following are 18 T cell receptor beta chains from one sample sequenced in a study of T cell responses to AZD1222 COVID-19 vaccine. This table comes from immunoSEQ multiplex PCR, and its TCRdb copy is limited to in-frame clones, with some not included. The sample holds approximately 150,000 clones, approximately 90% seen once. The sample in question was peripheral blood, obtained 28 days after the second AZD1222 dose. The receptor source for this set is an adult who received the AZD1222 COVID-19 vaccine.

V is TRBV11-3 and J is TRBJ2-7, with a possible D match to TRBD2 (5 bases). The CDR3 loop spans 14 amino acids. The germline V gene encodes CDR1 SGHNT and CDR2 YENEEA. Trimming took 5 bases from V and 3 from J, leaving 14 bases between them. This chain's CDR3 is CASSPSGGGYEQYF. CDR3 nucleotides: TGTGCCAGCAGCCCTTCAGGAGGAGGCTACGAGCAGTACTTC.

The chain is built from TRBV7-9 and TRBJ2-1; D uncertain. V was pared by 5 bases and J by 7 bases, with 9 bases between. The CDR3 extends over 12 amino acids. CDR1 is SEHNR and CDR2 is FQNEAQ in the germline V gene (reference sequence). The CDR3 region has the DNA TGTGCCAGCAGCCTTGAAAGGAATGAGCAGTTCTTC. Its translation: CASSLERNEQFF.

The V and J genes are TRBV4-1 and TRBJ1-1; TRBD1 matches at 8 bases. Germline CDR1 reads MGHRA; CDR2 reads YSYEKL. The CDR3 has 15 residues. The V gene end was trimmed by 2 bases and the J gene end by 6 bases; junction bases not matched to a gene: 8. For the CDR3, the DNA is TGCGCCAGCAGCCAACCCTCGACAGGGGAGCCTGAAGCTTTCTTT. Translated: CASSQPSTGEPEAFF.

DNA for the CDR3: TGTGCCAGCAGCGGGGACAGGTACAATGAGCAGTTCTTC. It translates to CASSGDRYNEQFF. The gene calls are TRBV6-5 and TRBJ2-1, with TRBD1 identical over 8 bases. The CDR3 loop spans 13 amino acids. V was clipped by 6 bases and J by 4 bases; unmatched bases: 2. The germline gives CDR1 MNHEY, CDR2 SVGAGI.

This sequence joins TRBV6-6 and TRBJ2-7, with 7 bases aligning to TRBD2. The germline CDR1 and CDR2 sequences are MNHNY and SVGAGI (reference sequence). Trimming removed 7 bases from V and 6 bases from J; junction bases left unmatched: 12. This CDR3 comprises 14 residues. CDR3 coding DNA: TGTGCCAGCAAGCGTAGAGGGAGGGCTCTCGAGCAGTACTTC. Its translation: CASKRRGRALEQYF.

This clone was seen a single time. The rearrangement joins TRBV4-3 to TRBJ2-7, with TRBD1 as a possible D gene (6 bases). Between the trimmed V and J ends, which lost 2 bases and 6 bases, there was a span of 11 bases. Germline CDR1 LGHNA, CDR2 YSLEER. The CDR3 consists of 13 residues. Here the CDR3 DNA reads TGCGCCAGCAGCCAAACAGGGATCGGCGAGCAGTACTTC. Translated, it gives CASSQTGIGEQYF.

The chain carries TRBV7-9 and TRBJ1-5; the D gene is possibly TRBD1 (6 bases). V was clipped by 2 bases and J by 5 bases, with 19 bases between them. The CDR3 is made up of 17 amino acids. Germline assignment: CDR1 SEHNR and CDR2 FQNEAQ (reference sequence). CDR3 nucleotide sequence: TGTGCCAGCAGCTTATCGGGATTTGGGGGGGCCGATCAGCCCCAGCATTTT. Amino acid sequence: CASSLSGFGGADQPQHF.

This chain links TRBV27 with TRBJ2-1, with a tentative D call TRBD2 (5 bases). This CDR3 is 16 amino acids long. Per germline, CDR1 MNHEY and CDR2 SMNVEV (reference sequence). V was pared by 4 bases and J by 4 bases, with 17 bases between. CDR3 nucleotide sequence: TGTGCCAGCAGTTCCACAGCGGATACCAGTTACAATGAGCAGTTCTTC. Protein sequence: CASSSTADTSYNEQFF.

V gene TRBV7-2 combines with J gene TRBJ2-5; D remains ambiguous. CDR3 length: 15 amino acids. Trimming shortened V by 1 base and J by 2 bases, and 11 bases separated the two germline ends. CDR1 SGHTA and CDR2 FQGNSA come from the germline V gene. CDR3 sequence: CASSLVDGMQETQYF. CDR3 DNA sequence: TGTGCCAGCAGCTTAGTAGATGGAATGCAAGAGACCCAGTACTTC.

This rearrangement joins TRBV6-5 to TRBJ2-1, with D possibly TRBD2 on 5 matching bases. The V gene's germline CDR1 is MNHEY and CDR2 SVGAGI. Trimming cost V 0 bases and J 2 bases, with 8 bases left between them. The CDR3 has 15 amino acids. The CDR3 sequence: CASSYSAGAYNEQFF. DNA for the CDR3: TGTGCCAGCAGTTACTCGGCGGGCGCCTACAATGAGCAGTTCTTC.

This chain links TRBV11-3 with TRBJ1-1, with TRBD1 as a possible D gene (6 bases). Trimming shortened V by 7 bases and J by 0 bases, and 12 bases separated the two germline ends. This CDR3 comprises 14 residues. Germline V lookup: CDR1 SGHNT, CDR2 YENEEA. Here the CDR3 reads CASTLDSLNTEAFF. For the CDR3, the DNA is TGTGCCAGCACCCTGGACAGTTTGAACACTGAAGCTTTCTTT.

The CDR3 loop is CASSPRDRKNTEAFF. In nucleotides, the CDR3 is TGTGCCAGCAGTCCTCGGGACCGAAAGAACACTGAAGCTTTCTTT. The gene calls are TRBV25-1 and TRBJ1-1, with D possibly being TRBD1 (5 bases). The V end lost 5 bases, the J end lost 1 base, and 14 bases lay between the germline ends. CDR1 is MGHDK, CDR2 SYGVNS, per germline. The CDR3 totals 15 residues.

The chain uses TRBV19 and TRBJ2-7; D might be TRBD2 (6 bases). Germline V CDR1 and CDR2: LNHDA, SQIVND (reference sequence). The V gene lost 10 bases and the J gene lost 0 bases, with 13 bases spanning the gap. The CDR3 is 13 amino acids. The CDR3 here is CATGGSLSYEQYF. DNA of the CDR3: TGTGCCACTGGGGGGTCTCTCTCCTACGAGCAGTACTTC.

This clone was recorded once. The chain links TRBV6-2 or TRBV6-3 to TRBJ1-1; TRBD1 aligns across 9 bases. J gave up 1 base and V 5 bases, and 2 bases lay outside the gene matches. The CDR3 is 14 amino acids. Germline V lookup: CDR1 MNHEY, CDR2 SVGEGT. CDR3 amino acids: CASSRTGENTEAFF. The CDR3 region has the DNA TGTGCCAGCAGTCGGACAGGGGAGAACACTGAAGCTTTCTTT.

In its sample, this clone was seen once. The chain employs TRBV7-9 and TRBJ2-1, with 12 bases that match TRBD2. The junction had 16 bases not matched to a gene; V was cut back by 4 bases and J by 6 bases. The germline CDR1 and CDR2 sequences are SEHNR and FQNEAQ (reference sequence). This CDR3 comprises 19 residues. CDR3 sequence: CASSSTDPSSGRALNEQFF. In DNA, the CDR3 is TGTGCCAGCAGCTCAACCGACCCCTCTAGCGGGAGGGCCCTCAATGAGCAGTTCTTC. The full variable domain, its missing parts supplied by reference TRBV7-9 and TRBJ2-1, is DTGVSQNPRHKITKRGQNVTFRCDPISEHNRLYWYRQTLGQGPEFLTYFQNEAQLEKSRLLSDRFSAERPKGSFSTLEIQRTEQGDSAMYLCASSSTDPSSGRALNEQFFGPGTRLTVL.

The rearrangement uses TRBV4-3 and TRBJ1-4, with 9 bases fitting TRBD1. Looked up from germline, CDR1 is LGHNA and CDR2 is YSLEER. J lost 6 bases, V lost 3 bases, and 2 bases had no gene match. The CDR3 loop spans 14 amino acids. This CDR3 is CASSQGTGYEKLFF. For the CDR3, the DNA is TGCGCCAGCAGCCAGGGGACAGGGTATGAAAAACTGTTTTTT.

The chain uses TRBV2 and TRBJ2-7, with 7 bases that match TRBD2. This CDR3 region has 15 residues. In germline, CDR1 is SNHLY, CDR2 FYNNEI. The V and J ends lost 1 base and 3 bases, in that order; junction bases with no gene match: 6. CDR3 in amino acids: CASSEGTSPYYEQYF. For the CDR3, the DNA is TGTGCCAGCAGTGAAGGGACTAGTCCCTACTACGAGCAGTACTTC.

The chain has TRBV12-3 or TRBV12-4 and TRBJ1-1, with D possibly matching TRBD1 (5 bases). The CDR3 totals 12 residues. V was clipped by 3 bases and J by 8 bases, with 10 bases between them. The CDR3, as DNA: TGTGCCAGCAGTTTTCGGGAGGGGGAAGCTTTCTTT. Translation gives CASSFREGEAFF.